This TCR beta chain is drawn from a study of monozygotic twins with inflammatory bowel disease. Overall study findings and caveats: Healthy co-twins exceeded IBD patients in TCRbeta diversity as measured by inverse Simpson. Reduced clonotype sharing with other individuals was observed in IBD patients relative to healthy twins, especially with disease activity.

Turning to this clonotype: The antigen remains unidentified.

Eight cDNA synthesis reactions were run for every sample. Template switching incorporated UMIs with a 6-nucleotide sample barcode. TCRdb re-called the 5' RACE reads; one entry per CDR3 protein, DNA not given. The sample table sets out about 140,000 distinct CDR3 sequences. The CDR3 sequence is 14 residues long. CDR1 is SGHRS, CDR2 YFSETQ, per germline. The rearrangement links TRBV5-1 to TRBJ1-5; without DNA, the TCRdb call of TRBD1 cannot be checked. Input material: blood. This TCR came from a human donor with ulcerative colitis or Crohn's disease, or a healthy co-twin of an affected twin (not recorded which). The CDR3 sequence: CASSKGQGDQPQHF.